Detailed here is one T cell receptor (beta chain). This clone's antigen is unknown. No base-level quality is on record; no much larger clone is a single base apart. This sample was taken from a study of T cells in tumors and immune-related adverse events (dated by TCRdb to 2020 to 2022). The TCR beta locus was amplified and sequenced using the immunoSEQ assay, from which bulk TCR Vbeta CDR3 data were obtained. The study's processing was this. Non-productive CDR3s, sequences shorter than 7 amino acids, and those not starting with C or ending with F/W were excluded. Analysis was restricted to specimens with at least 1000 reads, and clonotypes were defined at the amino acid level. To compute clonality, Pielou's evenness was subtracted from 1. To equalize library sizes, abundance-weighted random subsampling with replacement was performed 100 times so that 95% confidence intervals could be reported. The Morisita overlap index was used to quantify repertoire overlap, and for each specimen the top 40 clones were checked for overlap with the irAE. In TCRdb, the immuneACCESS table is reduced to in-frame sequences with V and J assigned. These tables do not hold every clone; where another copy was compared, an unresolved V gene accounts for under half, and the others remain unexplained. V and J calls plus clone size are reproduced from that table; the DNA served to infer D and trimming. The sample records tens of thousands of clones, 80% to 95% of which are singletons. Approximately 1.5% of the sample lies in the top ten.

What this sample's treatment or condition label stands for: nivolumab (PD-1 blockade) given before sampling. The DNeasy Blood and Tissue Kit was used to extract DNA from formalin-fixed paraffin-embedded specimens. Taken from the germline V gene (reference sequence), the CDR1 and CDR2 loops are SEHNR and FQNEAQ. Deletion took 4 bases off V and 1 base off J, with a span of 13 bases between the germline ends. Counted from cysteine to phenylalanine, this CDR3 has 16 amino acids. Here the CDR3 DNA is all that survives: 48 bases in frame from base 1. The chain joins TRBV7-9 to TRBJ2-2, with a tentative D gene TRBD1 over 6 matching bases. This receptor was obtained from a female donor with metastatic renal cell carcinoma. Specimen: lymph node tissue, collected from a patient treated with anti-PD-1 therapy. The CDR3 region has the sequence CASSSTGQRNTGELFF. Read as DNA, the sequence is TGTGCCAGCAGCTCCACGGGACAAAGGAACACCGGGGAGCTGTTTTTT.